The rows below give T cell receptor beta chains drawn from one sample of a study of PD-L1 blockade in urothelial cancer. Sequencing was performed with immunoSEQ multiplex PCR; in TCRdb, only in-frame clones are kept and a portion is missing. The sample lists tens of thousands of clones; 87% were seen once. Sequencing used PBMCs, obtained around atezolizumab (anti-PD-L1) treatment. These receptor sequences come from a woman in her seventies with urothelial cancer. Each CDR3 is given with its conserved first and last residue. D genes are given only for firm matches. Clone size is not always given. Where it is, it says once, few, many or a class for expanded clones.

abundance: .; j_gene: TRBJ2-6; d_gene: .; v_gene: TRBV29-1; CDR3nt: TGCAGCGTTGAGAACAGATCCTCAATGGGGGCCAACGTCCTGACTTTC; CDR3aa: CSVENRSSMGANVLTF
abundance: .; j_gene: TRBJ2-1; d_gene: TRBD2; v_gene: TRBV5-4; CDR3nt: TGTGCCAGCAGCAGTCCGGGACTAGCACCCAATGAGCAGTTCTTC; CDR3aa: CASSSPGLAPNEQFF
abundance: .; j_gene: TRBJ2-7; d_gene: TRBD1; v_gene: TRBV4-1; CDR3nt: TGCGCCAGCAGCCAGGGACAGGGGGTCTCCTACGAGCAGTACTTC; CDR3aa: CASSQGQGVSYEQYF
abundance: .; j_gene: TRBJ1-2; d_gene: .; v_gene: TRBV5-8; CDR3nt: TGTGCCAGCAGCTTGACCAGGACTAACTATGGCTACACCTTC; CDR3aa: CASSLTRTNYGYTF
abundance: .; j_gene: TRBJ2-5; d_gene: .; v_gene: TRBV13; CDR3nt: TGTGCCAGCAGCTCTACTCAGGGGAAGGAGACCCAGTACTTC; CDR3aa: CASSSTQGKETQYF
abundance: .; j_gene: TRBJ2-7; d_gene: TRBD2; v_gene: TRBV11-2; CDR3nt: TGTGCCAGCAGCTTGGCGGGGGAGTCGTACGAGCAGTACTTC; CDR3aa: CASSLAGESYEQYF
abundance: once; j_gene: TRBJ2-7; d_gene: TRBD1; v_gene: TRBV2; CDR3nt: TGTGCCAGCATCCTTGGGACAGGGTATCTAGGCTACGAGCAGTACTTC; CDR3aa: CASILGTGYLGYEQYF
abundance: .; j_gene: TRBJ2-5; d_gene: TRBD2; v_gene: TRBV19; CDR3nt: TGTGCCAGTAGTGTAGCGGGGGGTCCCGAAGAGACCCAGTACTTC; CDR3aa: CASSVAGGPEETQYF
abundance: .; j_gene: TRBJ2-7; d_gene: TRBD2; v_gene: TRBV11-2; CDR3nt: TGTGCCAGCAGCTTAACAGCGGGAGACTACGAGCAGTACTTC; CDR3aa: CASSLTAGDYEQYF
abundance: .; j_gene: TRBJ2-3; d_gene: TRBD1; v_gene: TRBV13; CDR3nt: TGTGCCAGCAGCTGGACAGGGAATACGCAGTATTTT; CDR3aa: CASSWTGNTQYF
abundance: .; j_gene: TRBJ1-6; d_gene: TRBD1; v_gene: TRBV5-1; CDR3nt: TGCGCCAGCAGCCGGAGGACAGGGGGCGTAAATTCACCCCTCCACTTT; CDR3aa: CASSRRTGGVNSPLHF
abundance: .; j_gene: TRBJ1-1; d_gene: .; v_gene: TRBV2; CDR3nt: TGTGCCAGCAGGGGTCGTCAGGGCAGTGAGAACACTGAAGCTTTCTTT; CDR3aa: CASRGRQGSENTEAFF
abundance: .; j_gene: TRBJ2-1; d_gene: TRBD2; v_gene: TRBV27; CDR3nt: TGTGCCAGCAGTCCATCAGGACTAGCGGGGGGCCGGTACAATGAGCAGTTCTTC; CDR3aa: CASSPSGLAGGRYNEQFF
abundance: .; j_gene: TRBJ2-3; d_gene: .; v_gene: TRBV7-9; CDR3nt: TGTGCCAGCAGCTTAATCTACGGCACAGATACGCAGTATTTT; CDR3aa: CASSLIYGTDTQYF
abundance: .; j_gene: TRBJ2-7; d_gene: TRBD1; v_gene: TRBV7-3; CDR3nt: TGTGCCAGCAGCTCTTCGGGACAGAGTCACTACGAGCAGTACTTC; CDR3aa: CASSSSGQSHYEQYF
abundance: .; j_gene: TRBJ2-5; d_gene: TRBD2; v_gene: TRBV2; CDR3nt: TGTGCCAGCAGACTAGCGGGATCTGGGGCCCAGTACTTC; CDR3aa: CASRLAGSGAQYF
abundance: .; j_gene: TRBJ1-1; d_gene: .; v_gene: TRBV19; CDR3nt: TGTGCCAGTAGTCCCCTGGGGGGGGATAGGCCGGCTGAAGCTTTCTTT; CDR3aa: CASSPLGGDRPAEAFF
abundance: .; j_gene: TRBJ1-1; d_gene: .; v_gene: TRBV7-9; CDR3nt: TGTGCCAGCAGCTTTGAAGGGGGGGCGGCTTTCTTT; CDR3aa: CASSFEGGAAFF
abundance: .; j_gene: TRBJ2-7; d_gene: .; v_gene: TRBV27; CDR3nt: TGTGCCAGCAGTTTATCGTCCGACAGCTCCTACGAGCAGTACTTC; CDR3aa: CASSLSSDSSYEQYF
abundance: .; j_gene: TRBJ2-2; d_gene: .; v_gene: TRBV28; CDR3nt: TGTGCCAGCAGTTTAAACCGCTATCCGAACACCGGGGAGCTGTTTTTT; CDR3aa: CASSLNRYPNTGELFF
abundance: .; j_gene: TRBJ1-2; d_gene: .; v_gene: TRBV5-4; CDR3nt: TGTGCCAGCAGCTTGGTTTCAGGGAACGGCTACACCTTC; CDR3aa: CASSLVSGNGYTF
abundance: .; j_gene: TRBJ2-1; d_gene: TRBD1; v_gene: TRBV29-1; CDR3nt: TGCAGCGCTCGACAGGGTATCCACAATGAGCAGTTCTTC; CDR3aa: CSARQGIHNEQFF
abundance: .; j_gene: TRBJ2-7; d_gene: .; v_gene: TRBV28; CDR3nt: TGTGCCAGCAGTTTACCCGGAGGGCCCTCCTACGAGCAGTACTTC; CDR3aa: CASSLPGGPSYEQYF
abundance: few; j_gene: TRBJ1-1; d_gene: .; v_gene: TRBV19; CDR3nt: TGTGCCGTGCAGGCAGGGGCCACCCTGAACACTGAAGCTTTCTTT; CDR3aa: CAVQAGATLNTEAFF
abundance: once; j_gene: TRBJ1-2; d_gene: TRBD1; v_gene: TRBV11-2; CDR3nt: TGTGCCAGCAGCTTAGGTCCCCCGACAGGGGTTTATGGCTACACCTTC; CDR3aa: CASSLGPPTGVYGYTF
abundance: .; j_gene: TRBJ2-1; d_gene: .; v_gene: TRBV28; CDR3nt: TGTGCCAGCAGTTTCTTCCGGAATGAGCAGTTCTTC; CDR3aa: CASSFFRNEQFF
abundance: .; j_gene: TRBJ2-3; d_gene: TRBD2; v_gene: TRBV5-1; CDR3nt: TGCGCCAGCAGTAGCGGGGGGAACACAGATACGCAGTATTTT; CDR3aa: CASSSGGNTDTQYF
abundance: .; j_gene: TRBJ2-7; d_gene: .; v_gene: TRBV9; CDR3nt: TGTGCCAGCAGCCTAATCGGGGGTGACGAGCAGTACTTC; CDR3aa: CASSLIGGDEQYF
abundance: .; j_gene: TRBJ2-6; d_gene: .; v_gene: TRBV11-2; CDR3nt: TGTGCCAGCAGCTTAACCTTAGATGACTCTGGGGCCAACGTCCTGACTTTC; CDR3aa: CASSLTLDDSGANVLTF